Below, 23 T cell receptor beta chains from the same sample are listed, as sequenced in a study of identical twins. TCRdb re-called the 5' RACE reads through MiXCR, storing one row per CDR3 protein. The sample gives around 1.7 million distinct CDR3 sequences, about 32% of which show up once; more than 0.25% is in the top ten. The sequencing input was cord blood. Receptors originate from a newborn girl in good health.

J is TRBJ2-7 and V is TRBV25-1; D may be TRBD1 or TRBD2 (6 bases each). The V end was cut by 7 bases, the J end by 3 bases, with 10 bases between. Germline loops: CDR1 MGHDK, CDR2 SYGVNS. The CDR3 contains 12 residues. Here the CDR3 reads CASTKGGYEQYF. CDR3 DNA: TGTGCCAGCACCAAGGGGGGCTACGAGCAGTACTTC.

This clonotype has more than one count but fewer than ten. The V call is TRBV4-1, the J call TRBJ2-1; TRBD2 aligns across 10 bases. The CDR3 loop spans 18 amino acids. Trimming cost V 4 bases and J 7 bases; bases outside gene matches: 16. The germline CDR1 and CDR2 sequences are MGHRA and YSYEKL. In DNA, the CDR3 is TGCGCCAGCAGCCCCCAAGGGGAGCGGGGGGGATTAAAAAATGAGCAGTTCTTC. This sequence encodes CASSPQGERGGLKNEQFF.

The chain carries TRBV20-1 and TRBJ2-1, with 9 bases that match TRBD2. CDR3 length equals 15 residues. The germline CDR1 and CDR2 sequences are DFQATT and SNEGSKA (reference sequence). The trim removed 3 bases at V and 5 bases at J, leaving 8 bases unmatched. The CDR3 nucleotides are TGCAGTGCTAGGGCCCTAGCGGGGACTCACAATGAGCAGTTCTTC. Protein product: CSARALAGTHNEQFF.

J is TRBJ2-3 and V is TRBV6-6; D not certain. Per germline, CDR1 MNHNY and CDR2 SVGAGI (reference sequence). Trimming took off 4 bases at V and 4 bases at J, with 6 bases between the two ends. The CDR3 has 12 amino acids. Written as DNA, the CDR3 is TGTGCCAGCAGTTTTACCGCAGATACGCAGTATTTT. This encodes CASSFTADTQYF.

This chain connects TRBV6-1 to TRBJ1-2; D might be TRBD1 (5 bases). Trimming cost V 2 bases and J 4 bases, with 14 bases left between them. This CDR3 comprises 15 residues. Germline V gene lookup returns CDR1 MNHNS and CDR2 SASEGT. The CDR3 DNA reads TGTGCCAGCAGTGAACTCCTGACGGGGCCCTATGGCTACACCTTC. Its translation is CASSELLTGPYGYTF.

This clonotype showed up just once. The junction shows a germline mismatch at one end, possibly a read error. This rearrangement joins TRBV28 to TRBJ2-1; TRBD2 matches 9 bases. Germline CDR1 and CDR2: MDHEN and SYDVKM. This CDR3 contains 14 residues. Here the CDR3 reads CASRGAGGSNGQFF. DNA for the CDR3: TGTGCCAGCAGGGGAGCGGGGGGTTCCAATGGGCAGTTCTTC.

The chain recombines TRBV12-3 or TRBV12-4 with TRBJ1-1; D is possibly TRBD1 (6 bases). Trimming took 3 bases from V and 10 from J, leaving 15 bases between them. CDR3 size: 13 residues. The DNA for the CDR3 is TGTGCCAGCAGTTTTCGGGTGGGGGGCTCAGCTTTCTTT. Translated: CASSFRVGGSAFF.

The table lists this clonotype with a few counts. The chain uses TRBV7-2 and TRBJ2-3; D remains ambiguous. Germline-derived CDR1 and CDR2 are SGHTA and FQGNSA. Trimming took 1 base from V and 2 from J, leaving 7 bases between them. CDR3 length: 14 amino acids. CDR3 in amino acids: CASSLGHATDTQYF. The CDR3 DNA sequence: TGTGCCAGCAGCTTAGGTCACGCCACAGATACGCAGTATTTT.

On this clonotype: A much larger clone differs from this one at a single base, so this may be a read error. This sequence joins TRBV9 and TRBJ2-1, with D hard to call. Trimming removed 0 bases at V and 13 bases at J, with 14 bases between. The CDR3 is 13 residues long. CDR1 is SGDLS and CDR2 is YYNGEE in the germline V gene. CDR3 nucleotides: TGTGCCAGCAGCGTAGAACAGCAAGAGACCCAGTTCTTC. Translating it yields CASSVEQQETQFF.

The CDR3 bases are TGTGCCAGCAGTTCAGACAGGGGTTGGTACTATGGCTACACCTTC. This encodes CASSSDRGWYYGYTF. The V gene is TRBV27, the J gene TRBJ1-2; 8 bases fit TRBD1. From germline, CDR1 is MNHEY and CDR2 SMNVEV (reference sequence). This CDR3 region has 15 residues. V lost 4 bases to trimming and J lost 3 bases; unmatched junction nucleotides: 7.

The V call is TRBV29-1, the J call TRBJ1-2; 9 nucleotides align to TRBD1. From germline, CDR1 is SQVTM and CDR2 ANQGSEA. This CDR3 comprises 13 residues. J lost 6 bases, V lost 5 bases, and 7 bases had no gene match. This CDR3 is CSVSDRGVDGYTF. The CDR3 nucleotides read TGCAGCGTTTCCGACAGGGGGGTCGATGGCTACACCTTC.

This clonotype occurred a few times. The chain employs TRBV7-9 and TRBJ2-1; D not certain. The V end lost 5 bases, the J end lost 8 bases, and 22 bases lay between the germline ends. The CDR3 runs 16 residues. Looked up from germline, CDR1 is SEHNR and CDR2 is FQNEAQ (reference sequence). The CDR3 spells CASSRERLTLADEQFF. CDR3 coding DNA: TGTGCCAGCAGCCGAGAAAGACTCACACTTGCCGATGAGCAGTTCTTC.

This clonotype was detected a few times. The gene calls are TRBV14 and TRBJ2-4; unclear D gene. CDR3 size: 17 residues. V shed 0 bases and J shed 1 base, with 13 bases lying between them. Per germline, CDR1 SGHDN and CDR2 FVKESK. CDR3 amino acids: CASSQDPGVRAKNIQYF. The CDR3 DNA reads TGTGCCAGCAGCCAAGATCCGGGTGTTAGGGCCAAAAACATTCAGTACTTC.

The chain combines TRBV11-2 with TRBJ2-4; D ambiguous. This CDR3 contains 17 residues. From germline, CDR1 is SGHAT and CDR2 FQNNGV. Trimming took off 1 base at V and 2 bases at J, with 15 bases between the two ends. The CDR3 protein is CASSLARLASSKNIQYF. In nucleotides, the CDR3 is TGTGCCAGCAGCTTAGCCCGTTTAGCTTCTTCCAAAAACATTCAGTACTTC.

This clonotype showed up just a few times. The chain employs TRBV28 and TRBJ1-5, with no clear D. This CDR3 has 15 amino acids. The V and J ends lost 6 bases and 1 base respectively, with 13 bases between them. Germline V CDR1 and CDR2: MDHEN, SYDVKM. CDR3 sequence: CASRWEYESNQPQHF. CDR3 DNA: TGTGCCAGCAGGTGGGAGTATGAAAGCAATCAGCCCCAGCATTTT.

V and J are TRBV12-3 or TRBV12-4 and TRBJ2-3, with TRBD2 identical over 11 bases. The trim removed 1 base at V and 4 bases at J, leaving 4 bases unmatched. CDR3 size: 16 residues. The CDR3 DNA sequence: TGTGCCAGCAGTTTAGTAGCGGGGGGGCCAGCAGATACGCAGTATTTT. Translating gives CASSLVAGGPADTQYF.

This clonotype was detected only a few times. This chain's CDR3 is CSVQGPSNQPQHF. The CDR3 DNA is TGCAGCGTCCAGGGGCCCAGCAATCAGCCCCAGCATTTT. The V and J genes are TRBV29-1 and TRBJ1-5; maybe TRBD1 (6 bases). V was pared by 6 bases and J by 1 base, with 10 bases between. The CDR3 has 13 amino acids. Germline V CDR1 and CDR2: SQVTM, ANQGSEA.

This chain links TRBV15 with TRBJ2-5; 7 positions agree with TRBD2. The J call may not be correct, given that the DNA end is closer to TRBJ2-7. In germline, CDR1 is LNHNV, CDR2 YYDKDF (reference sequence). The CDR3 sequence is 16 residues long. CDR3 amino acids: CATSFPGRGDFYEQYF. CDR3 nucleotide sequence: TGTGCCACCAGCTTCCCAGGTCGGGGGGACTTCTACGAGCAGTACTTC.

This clonotype was detected only a few times. V is TRBV27 and J is TRBJ1-2, with a tentative D call TRBD1 (6 bases). The CDR3 is 14 residues long. V was cut by 7 bases and J by 4 bases, with 16 bases left in between. Germline V gives CDR1 MNHEY, CDR2 SMNVEV (reference sequence). The CDR3: CASTNRVGGYGYTF. CDR3 coding DNA: TGTGCCAGCACCAACAGGGTGGGTGGCTATGGCTACACCTTC.

This clonotype has only a few counts. The chain recombines TRBV29-1 with TRBJ2-5; TRBD2 matches at 10 bases. V was pared by 5 bases and J by 4 bases, with 4 bases of the junction left unmatched. The CDR3 is made up of 13 amino acids. Germline-derived CDR1 and CDR2 are SQVTM and ANQGSEA. The CDR3 nucleotides are TGCAGCGTTCGAGCGGGAGGGCGAGAGACCCAGTACTTC. Amino acid sequence: CSVRAGGRETQYF.

The chain couples TRBV5-6 to TRBJ2-1, with TRBD2 matching 8 bases. The DNA end favors TRBJ2-7, so the J call may be wrong. Germline lookup yields CDR1 SGHDT and CDR2 YYEEEE. This CDR3 comprises 15 residues. CDR3 DNA sequence: TGTGCCAGCAGCTTGGTGGTAGCGGGGTACAATGAGCAGTACTTC. Translated, it gives CASSLVVAGYNEQYF.

The sample holds a few counts of this clonotype. The genes are TRBV6-1 and TRBJ2-7; 9 nucleotides line up with TRBD1. CDR1 and CDR2 (germline): MNHNS, SASEGT. V dropped 2 bases and J dropped 2; count of bases not matched to a gene: 4. The CDR3 extends over 15 amino acids. CDR3 nucleotides: TGTGCCAGCAGTGAACCGGGACAGGGCACCTACGAGCAGTACTTC. This sequence encodes CASSEPGQGTYEQYF.

This clonotype came up many times. CDR3 sequence reads: CASSYGQDTQYF. In DNA, the CDR3 is TGTGCCAGCAGCTACGGACAGGATACGCAGTATTTT. V is TRBV12-3 or TRBV12-4 and J is TRBJ2-3, with a possible D match to TRBD1 (6 bases). The CDR3 spans 12 residues. V was pared by 6 bases and J by 6 bases, with 10 bases between.